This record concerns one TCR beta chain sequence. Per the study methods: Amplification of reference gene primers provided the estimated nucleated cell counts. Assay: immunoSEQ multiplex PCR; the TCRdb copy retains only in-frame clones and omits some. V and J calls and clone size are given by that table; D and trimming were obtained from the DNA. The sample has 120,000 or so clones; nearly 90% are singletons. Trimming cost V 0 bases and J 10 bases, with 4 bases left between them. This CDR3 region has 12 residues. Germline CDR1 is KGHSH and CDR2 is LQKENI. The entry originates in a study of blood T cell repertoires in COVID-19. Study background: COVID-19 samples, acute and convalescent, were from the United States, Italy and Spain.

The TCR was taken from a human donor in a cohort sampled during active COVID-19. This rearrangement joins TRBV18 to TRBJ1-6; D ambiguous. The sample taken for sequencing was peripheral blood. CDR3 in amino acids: CASSPPGSPLHF. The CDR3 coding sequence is TGTGCCAGCTCACCACCGGGCTCACCCCTCCACTTT.